Each of the 7 T cell receptor beta chains below was sequenced from the same sample in a study of cytomegalovirus exposure and HLA in healthy donors (dated 2017 in TCRdb). The library was made by the immunoSEQ multiplex PCR assay. A mixture of 60 forward primers for TCR Vbeta segments and 13 reverse primers for TCR Jbeta segments was used in the multiplex PCR. In its TCRdb copy, this immuneACCESS table keeps in-frame sequences only and misses some clones. Where compared with another copy, unresolved V genes explain less than half of these, and the others have no known cause. For this sample there are fewer than 200,000 clones; approximately 72% appear just once. The leading ten clones occupy less than 3% of the sample. The sample was PBMCs. These receptor sequences come from a female donor in good health and CMV-seronegative.

This clone has more than one count but fewer than ten. The V gene is TRBV27, the J gene TRBJ2-7, with 7 bases that match TRBD1. This CDR3 region has 13 residues. Per germline, CDR1 MNHEY and CDR2 SMNVEV (reference sequence). V gave up 8 bases and J gave up 1 base; unmatched junction bases: 5. The CDR3 spells CASGQVGSYEQYF. The CDR3 nucleotides read TGTGCCAGCGGACAGGTGGGGTCCTACGAGCAGTACTTC.

The chain combines TRBV7-3 with TRBJ2-3, with 8 bases lining up with TRBD2. This CDR3 spans 17 amino acids. Germline V lookup: CDR1 SGHTA, CDR2 FQGTGA. V shed 4 bases and J 1 base; nucleotides not matched to a gene: 10. The CDR3 protein is CASSSGVAGGRTDTQYF. CDR3 DNA sequence: TGTGCCAGCAGCTCGGGCGTGGCGGGGGGCCGCACAGATACGCAGTATTTT.

The chain employs TRBV5-1 and TRBJ2-1; 12 bases line up with TRBD1. Germline CDR1 and CDR2: SGHRS and YFSETQ. The CDR3 is 15 amino acids. The junction had 9 bases not matched to a gene; V was cut back by 4 bases and J by 10 bases. The CDR3 DNA reads TGCGCCAGCAGCCTCCCCGGGACAGGGGGCGGGGAGCAGTTCTTC. It translates to CASSLPGTGGGEQFF. Full variable domain (remainder filled in from reference TRBV5-1 and TRBJ2-1): KAGVTQTPRYLIKTRGQQVTLSCSPISGHRSVSWYQQTPGQGLQFLFEYFSETQRNKGNFPGRFSGRQFSNSRSEMNVSTLELGDSALYLCASSLPGTGGGEQFFGPGTRLTVL.

The J gene is TRBJ1-6, the V gene TRBV27; tentatively, D is TRBD1 (5 bases). Per the germline V gene, CDR1 is MNHEY and CDR2 is SMNVEV (reference sequence). The CDR3 extends over 13 amino acids. Trimming pared 7 bases from V and 7 bases from J, leaving 11 bases between. Here the CDR3 reads CASKQVGNSPLHF. The CDR3 DNA reads as TGTGCCAGCAAACAGGTGGGGAATTCACCCCTCCACTTT.

This chain joins TRBV2 and TRBJ1-1; D is unclear. Looked up from germline, CDR1 is SNHLY and CDR2 is FYNNEI. This CDR3 has 13 amino acids. Trimming removed 4 bases at V and 1 base at J, with 7 bases between. DNA for the CDR3: TGTGCCAGCAGTGCGTCTCCGAACACTGAAGCTTTCTTT. As protein: CASSASPNTEAFF.

The chain recombines TRBV7-9 with TRBJ2-4; weak D call: TRBD2 (5 bases). The CDR3 length is 16 residues. Germline CDR1 SEHNR, CDR2 FQNEAQ (reference sequence). The V gene lost 5 bases and the J gene lost 2 bases, with 16 bases spanning the gap. Written as DNA, the CDR3 is TGTGCCAGCAGCCCCGAGAGGGAGAGAACCAAAAACATTCAGTACTTC. This translates into CASSPERERTKNIQYF.

Notes on this clone: The germline gene is not matched at one end of the junction; a read error may be the cause. The V and J genes are TRBV7-9 and TRBJ1-1; possibly TRBD1 for D (5 bases). Per the germline V gene, CDR1 is SEHNR and CDR2 is FQNEAQ (reference sequence). The CDR3 consists of 15 residues. CDR3 residues: CSSSSQGAMNTEAFF. CDR3 DNA sequence: TGTTCCAGCAGCTCCCAAGGGGCGATGAACACTGAAGCTTTCTTT.